This TCR beta chain was identified in a study of blood T cells in healthy people across ages. It was with a sample-barcoded 5' primer and a J-beta primer mix that a second PCR of roughly 7 to 12 cycles was run. TCRdb recomputed calls from the 5' RACE reads with MiXCR, one row per CDR3 protein. The table lists 550,000 to 750,000 distinct CDR3 sequences, more than 20% of them singletons, with 3.6% in the top ten. The CDR3 is 16 amino acids. After removal of 0 bases from V and 4 bases from J, the junction contained 6 bases not matched to a gene. In germline, CDR1 is MGHDK, CDR2 SYGVNS. This receptor was obtained from a man between 65 and 80 years old in good health. The chain employs TRBV25-1 and TRBJ2-1; 7 positions agree with TRBD1. Sequenced input: blood. CDR3 coding DNA: TGTGCCAGCAGTGAATACCGGGACAGCCGTTACAATGAGCAGTTCTTC. It specifies CASSEYRDSRYNEQFF.